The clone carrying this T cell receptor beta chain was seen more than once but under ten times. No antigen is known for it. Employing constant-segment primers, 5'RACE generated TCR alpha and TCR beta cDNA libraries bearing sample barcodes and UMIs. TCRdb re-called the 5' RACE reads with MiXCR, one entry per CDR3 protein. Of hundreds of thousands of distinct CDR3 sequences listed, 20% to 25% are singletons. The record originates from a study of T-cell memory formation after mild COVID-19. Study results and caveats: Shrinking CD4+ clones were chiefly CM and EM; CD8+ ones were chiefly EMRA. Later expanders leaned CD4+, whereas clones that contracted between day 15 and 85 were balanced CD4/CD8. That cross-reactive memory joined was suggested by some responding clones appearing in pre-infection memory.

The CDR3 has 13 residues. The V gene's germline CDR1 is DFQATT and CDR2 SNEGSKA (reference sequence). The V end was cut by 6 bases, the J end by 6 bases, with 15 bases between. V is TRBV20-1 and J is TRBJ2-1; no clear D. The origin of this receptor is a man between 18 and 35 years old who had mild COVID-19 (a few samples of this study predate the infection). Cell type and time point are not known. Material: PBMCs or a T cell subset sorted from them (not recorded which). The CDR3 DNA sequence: TGCAGTGCCTGGATAGGGTGGTTCAATGAGCAGTTCTTC. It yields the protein CSAWIGWFNEQFF.